This TCR beta chain was found in a study of T cell responses to AZD1222 COVID-19 vaccine. Profiling relied on immunoSEQ multiplex PCR, and the TCRdb table lists in-frame clones only, not all of them. This table has about 120,000 clones, 81% appearing once. The clonotype comes from an adult in good health. This material consisted of peripheral blood, taken on day 0 of AZD1222 vaccination.

In nucleotides, the CDR3 is TGTGCCAGCAGAGGTAAGGCTCCGAGGGTGGGGTATAGAAACACCATATATTTT. This encodes CASRGKAPRVGYRNTIYF. The V gene is TRBV9, the J gene TRBJ1-3; D remains ambiguous. Trimming stripped 5 bases from V and 5 bases from J, with 26 bases between. The CDR3 has 18 residues. From germline, CDR1 is SGDLS and CDR2 YYNGEE.